This passage covers 24 T cell receptor beta chains from one sample sequenced in a study of blood T cells in healthy people across ages. The authors ran a second PCR of roughly 6 to 11 cycles using a sample-barcoded 5' primer and a J-beta primer mix. MiXCR was run by TCRdb on the 5' RACE reads, yielding one entry per CDR3 protein. The data contain 600,000 or so distinct CDR3 sequences, around 31% of them singletons. Material for sequencing was blood. These receptors originate from a woman aged 80 or over in good health.

The chain employs TRBV5-1 and TRBJ2-3, with 10 positions matching TRBD1. CDR1 SGHRS and CDR2 YFSETQ come from the germline V gene. The length of the CDR3 is 15 residues. The ends lost 3 bases at V and 3 bases at J; junction bases unmatched: 4. The CDR3 nucleotides are TGCGCCAGCAGCTGGGGACAGGGGTCAACAGATACGCAGTATTTT. Amino acid sequence: CASSWGQGSTDTQYF.

Many counts were recorded for this clonotype. The chain combines TRBV5-1 with TRBJ1-2; D uncertain. Germline assignment: CDR1 SGHRS and CDR2 YFSETQ. The CDR3 totals 14 residues. The ends were cut back, 0 bases at V and 0 bases at J, with 6 bases in the middle. The CDR3 DNA sequence: TGCGCCAGCAGCTTGGAAGCCACTAACTATGGCTACACCTTC. Translating it yields CASSLEATNYGYTF.

The genes are TRBV3-1 and TRBJ2-1; D is possibly TRBD1 (6 bases). The DNA end favors TRBJ2-7, so the J call may be wrong. Germline V CDR1 and CDR2: LGHDT, YNNKEL (reference sequence). The CDR3 runs 14 residues. This chain's CDR3 is CASSLRDTHNEQYF. DNA for the CDR3: TGTGCCAGCAGCCTCCGGGACACGCACAATGAGCAGTACTTC.

A few counts support this clonotype. One base away lies a much larger clone, so this may be a sequencing read error. The CDR3 DNA reads TGCAGTGCTCCCCCGATGAATAGCGGGCAAGAGACCCAGTACTTC. This translates into CSAPPMNSGQETQYF. This chain joins TRBV20-1 and TRBJ2-5, with 7 bases that match TRBD2. After removal of 5 bases from V and 2 bases from J, the junction contained 11 bases not matched to a gene. The CDR3 spans 15 residues. The germline CDR1 and CDR2 sequences are DFQATT and SNEGSKA (reference sequence).

This clonotype was found a few times. J is TRBJ2-7 and V is TRBV27; 8 positions match TRBD1. Germline CDR1 and CDR2: MNHEY and SMNVEV (reference sequence). The CDR3 has 14 amino acids. After removal of 8 bases from V and 2 bases from J, the junction contained 8 bases not matched to a gene. The CDR3 DNA reads TGTGCCAGCTGGGGACAGGATTCCGCCTACGAGCAGTACTTC. This gives the protein CASWGQDSAYEQYF.

The rearrangement links TRBV10-3 to TRBJ1-5; 8 nucleotides line up with TRBD1. Germline assignment: CDR1 ENHRY and CDR2 SYGVKD. This CDR3 is built from 14 residues. V was pared by 6 bases and J by 11 bases, with 12 bases of the junction left unmatched. The CDR3 here is CAIRADREGSTQHF. The CDR3 nucleotides read TGTGCCATCAGGGCGGACAGGGAGGGCTCGACCCAGCATTTT.

This clonotype was detected ten times or more. The chain employs TRBV7-9 and TRBJ1-2, with TRBD1 matching over 12 bases. Germline V gives CDR1 SEHNR, CDR2 FQNEAQ (reference sequence). Trimming removed 3 bases from V and 4 bases from J; junction bases left unmatched: 3. The CDR3 contains 15 residues. The CDR3 region is CASSFGTGGVYGYTF. The CDR3, as DNA: TGTGCCAGCAGCTTCGGGACAGGGGGCGTCTATGGCTACACCTTC.

This clonotype was detected many times. The CDR3 nucleotides read TGTGCCAGCAGCCAAGTAGCTAGCGGGGGTGAGCAGTTCTTC. It translates to CASSQVASGGEQFF. The V and J genes are TRBV3-1 and TRBJ2-1, with 10 bases identical to TRBD2. Germline V lookup: CDR1 LGHDT, CDR2 YNNKEL (reference sequence). V gave up 1 base and J gave up 9 bases; unmatched junction bases: 3. The CDR3 contains 14 residues.

This clonotype was seen many times. V and J are TRBV29-1 and TRBJ2-7; 7 bases align to TRBD1. This CDR3 is built from 12 residues. Trimming cost V 6 bases and J 4 bases; bases outside gene matches: 6. Germline V CDR1 and CDR2: SQVTM, ANQGSEA. CDR3 loop: CSVAGDSYEQYF. The CDR3 region has the DNA TGCAGCGTCGCCGGGGACAGTTACGAGCAGTACTTC.

J is TRBJ2-1 and V is TRBV20-1; D possibly matches TRBD1 or TRBD2 (6 bases each). CDR1 and CDR2 (germline): DFQATT, SNEGSKA (reference sequence). CDR3 size: 14 residues. Between the trimmed V and J ends, which lost 4 bases and 4 bases, there was a span of 14 bases. This CDR3 reads CSAITGASYNEQFF. In DNA, the CDR3 is TGCAGTGCTATTACGGGGGCATCATACAATGAGCAGTTCTTC.

The table lists this clonotype with many counts. The gene calls are TRBV6-5 and TRBJ2-5, with D perhaps matching TRBD2 (5 bases). V was cut by 8 bases and J by 4 bases, with 11 bases left in between. CDR3 length: 12 amino acids. CDR1 and CDR2 from the germline V gene are MNHEY and SVGAGI. CDR3 region: CASGRGIETQYF. The CDR3 coding sequence is TGTGCCAGCGGACGGGGAATAGAGACCCAGTACTTC.

This clonotype was seen ten or more times. The chain has TRBV20-1 and TRBJ2-7; 11 bases are a match to TRBD1. V was clipped by 1 base and J by 1 base; unmatched bases: 3. Germline values: CDR1 DFQATT, CDR2 SNEGSKA (reference sequence). This CDR3 spans 15 amino acids. The chain's CDR3 is CSARAGTGGSYEQYF. The CDR3 DNA sequence: TGCAGTGCTAGAGCCGGGACAGGGGGTTCCTACGAGCAGTACTTC.

This clonotype was seen many times. The chain has TRBV4-2 and TRBJ2-7, with a possible D match to TRBD1 (6 bases). Germline CDR1 LGHNA, CDR2 YNFKEQ. V lost 0 bases to trimming and J lost 6 bases, with 15 bases between them. CDR3 length: 15 amino acids. The CDR3 reads CASSQERDTTPEQYF. As DNA, the CDR3 is TGTGCCAGCAGCCAAGAACGGGACACAACACCCGAGCAGTACTTC.

The chain recombines TRBV20-1 with TRBJ2-5; D might be TRBD2 (6 bases). The CDR3 runs to 14 residues. Germline assignment: CDR1 DFQATT and CDR2 SNEGSKA (reference sequence). V was shortened by 8 bases and J by 1 base, with 17 bases between the two germline ends. This CDR3 is CSSNRGGPQETQYF. The DNA for the CDR3 is TGCAGTAGTAACCGAGGAGGGCCCCAAGAGACCCAGTACTTC.

The CDR3 reads CASRRTGVAEAFF. The CDR3, as DNA: TGTGCCAGCAGGAGGACAGGGGTGGCTGAAGCTTTCTTT. The chain uses TRBV12-3 or TRBV12-4 and TRBJ1-1; 9 nucleotides line up with TRBD1. The V and J ends lost 6 bases and 6 bases, in that order; junction bases with no gene match: 5. The CDR3 has 13 amino acids.

CDR3 sequence reads: CASSRQDLIYQETQYF. The CDR3 DNA reads as TGTGCCAGCAGCCGACAGGACTTAATCTACCAAGAGACCCAGTACTTC. The gene calls are TRBV5-5 and TRBJ2-5; possible D gene TRBD1, 6 bases. The germline V and J ends were trimmed by 4 bases and 0 bases, with 16 bases remaining between them. Germline lookup yields CDR1 SGHKS and CDR2 YYEKEE (reference sequence). This CDR3 has 16 residues.

This clonotype was seen at least ten times. V and J are TRBV5-1 and TRBJ1-1; a possible D gene is TRBD1 (5 bases). Germline values: CDR1 SGHRS, CDR2 YFSETQ. V lost 4 bases to trimming and J lost 1 base, with 11 bases between them. The CDR3 is 14 residues long. In nucleotides, the CDR3 is TGCGCCAGCAGCGCCGCAGGGTCGAACACTGAAGCTTTCTTT. It specifies CASSAAGSNTEAFF.

The table lists this clonotype with many counts. The J gene is TRBJ1-1, the V gene TRBV6-2 or TRBV6-3; D is perhaps TRBD1 (6 bases). CDR1 is MNHEY, CDR2 SVGEGT, per germline. CDR3 size: 13 residues. With 7 bases removed from V and 0 bases from J, the gap between germline ends came to 9 bases. CDR3 sequence reads: CASTGEMNTEAFF. As DNA, the CDR3 is TGTGCCAGCACAGGGGAGATGAACACTGAAGCTTTCTTT.

The chain combines TRBV5-1 with TRBJ2-1, with D hard to call. The ends were cut back, 0 bases at V and 6 bases at J, with 10 bases in the middle. CDR3 length: 14 residues. Per germline, CDR1 SGHRS and CDR2 YFSETQ. The CDR3 DNA sequence: TGCGCCAGCAGCTTGGTAAGCCGCGGCAATGAGCAGTTCTTC. Amino acids: CASSLVSRGNEQFF.

At least ten counts were recorded for this clonotype. V usage is TRBV20-1 and J usage is TRBJ2-1; D is unresolved. The CDR3 is made up of 12 amino acids. Germline assignment: CDR1 DFQATT and CDR2 SNEGSKA (reference sequence). The germline V and J ends were trimmed by 2 bases and 5 bases, with 7 bases remaining between them. The CDR3: CSARQTDNEQFF. In DNA, the CDR3 is TGCAGTGCTAGACAGACGGACAATGAGCAGTTCTTC.

Regarding this clonotype: A read error may be the cause here, since a much bigger clone is one base away. The chain has TRBV6-1 and TRBJ2-1; no firm D call. The CDR3 is 13 amino acids. Germline V lookup: CDR1 MNHNS, CDR2 SASEGT. Trimming took off 9 bases at V and 4 bases at J, with 13 bases between the two ends. CDR3 sequence (DNA): TGTGCCAGTTCACGGCGGAGATACAATGAGCAGTTCTTC. Its translation is CASSRRRYNEQFF.

V and J are TRBV27 and TRBJ2-3; D is unresolved. The J call may be incorrect, as the DNA end agrees better with TRBJ1-5. The germline CDR1 and CDR2 sequences are MNHEY and SMNVEV (reference sequence). The CDR3 is 13 residues long. In DNA form, the CDR3 reads TGTGCCAGCAGTTTACCCTACACAGATACGCAGCATTTT. It encodes CASSLPYTDTQHF.

This clonotype was detected ten times or more. The chain employs TRBV20-1 and TRBJ2-1; 11 bases align to TRBD2. The CDR3 extends over 13 amino acids. Germline V gene data show CDR1 as DFQATT and CDR2 as SNEGSKA (reference sequence). The V gene end was trimmed by 5 bases and the J gene end by 9 bases; junction bases not matched to a gene: 6. CDR3: CSAVAGGLTEQFF. Written as DNA, the CDR3 is TGCAGTGCTGTAGCGGGGGGGCTCACTGAGCAGTTCTTC.

The chain is built from TRBV7-9 and TRBJ1-2; TRBD1 agrees at 8 bases. The CDR3 is 17 amino acids. In germline, CDR1 is SEHNR, CDR2 FQNEAQ (reference sequence). V lost 5 bases and J lost 4; bases outside the gene matches: 15. As DNA, the CDR3 is TGTGCCAGCAGCGCCTCTACCCCAGGGGGCGCGGGCTATGGCTACACCTTC. It translates to CASSASTPGGAGYGYTF.